This TCR beta chain was identified in a study of cytomegalovirus exposure and HLA in healthy donors. Study results and limitations: V- and J-gene trimming in TCR beta was tied to a missense DCLRE1C variant by an analysis performed later. For most TCR beta V segments, an earlier analysis put the productive rate at about 87% or about 30% of the time. A later analysis showed HLA-associated TCR beta chains outstripping equally common others in clonal expansion. The dataset shows that most TCR sequences were rare, while some public TCRs occurred in many donors.

With 60 Vbeta and 13 Jbeta primers, the PCR was carried out. TCRdb's table, derived via immunoSEQ multiplex PCR, lists solely in-frame clones and lacks some. The repertoire has over 200,000 clones, 75% of them found once; the top ten carry less than 2%. As regards this clone: Its antigen remains unknown.

Trimming took 2 bases from V and 4 from J; bases not matched to a gene: 4. CDR1 is SGHRS, CDR2 YFSETQ, per germline. The CDR3 has 15 residues. The chain carries TRBV5-1 and TRBJ2-2; TRBD1 matches 8 bases. This clonotype was sampled from a woman in her 30s in good health and CMV-seronegative. Sequencing was done on a sample of PBMCs. The CDR3 nucleotides read TGCGCCAGCAGCTTTGAACAGGGGGGCACCGGGGAGCTGTTTTTT. This translates into CASSFEQGGTGELFF. The full variable domain, its missing parts supplied by reference TRBV5-1 and TRBJ2-2, is KAGVTQTPRYLIKTRGQQVTLSCSPISGHRSVSWYQQTPGQGLQFLFEYFSETQRNKGNFPGRFSGRQFSNSRSEMNVSTLELGDSALYLCASSFEQGGTGELFFGEGSRLTVL.